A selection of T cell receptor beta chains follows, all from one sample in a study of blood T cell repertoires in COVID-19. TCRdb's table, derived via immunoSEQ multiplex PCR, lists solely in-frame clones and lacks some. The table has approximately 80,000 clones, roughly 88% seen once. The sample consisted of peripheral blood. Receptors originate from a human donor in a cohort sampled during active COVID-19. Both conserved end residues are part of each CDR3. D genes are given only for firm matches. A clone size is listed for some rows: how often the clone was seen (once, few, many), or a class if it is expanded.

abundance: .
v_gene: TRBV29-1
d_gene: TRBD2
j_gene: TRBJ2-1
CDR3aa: CSVQPGGSYNEQFF
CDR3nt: TGCAGCGTTCAACCGGGGGGCTCCTACAATGAGCAGTTCTTC

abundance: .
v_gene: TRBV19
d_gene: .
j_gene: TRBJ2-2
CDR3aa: CASSEGGASTGELFF
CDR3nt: TGTGCCAGTAGTGAGGGCGGCGCGAGCACCGGGGAGCTGTTTTTT

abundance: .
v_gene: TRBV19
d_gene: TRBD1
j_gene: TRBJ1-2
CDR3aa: CASSMGGQGYGYTF
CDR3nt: TGTGCCAGTAGTATGGGTGGACAGGGGTATGGCTACACCTTC

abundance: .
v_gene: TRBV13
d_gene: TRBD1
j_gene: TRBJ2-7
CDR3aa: CASSLGAGGDARWSSYEQYF
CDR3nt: TGTGCCAGCAGCTTAGGCGCAGGGGGCGACGCACGCTGGAGTTCCTACGAGCAGTACTTC

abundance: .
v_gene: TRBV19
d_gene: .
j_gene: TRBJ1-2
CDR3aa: CASSMRESYGYTF
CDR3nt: TGTGCCAGTAGTATGAGGGAGAGCTATGGCTACACCTTC

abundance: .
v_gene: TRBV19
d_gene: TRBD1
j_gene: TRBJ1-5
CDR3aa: CASTTFRDRGNQPQHF
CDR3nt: TGTGCCAGTACCACTTTCCGGGACAGGGGTAATCAGCCCCAGCATTTT

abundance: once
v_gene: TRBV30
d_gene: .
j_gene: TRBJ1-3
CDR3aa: CAWSSGNRNTIYF
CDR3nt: TGTGCCTGGAGTTCAGGGAATAGAAACACCATATATTTT

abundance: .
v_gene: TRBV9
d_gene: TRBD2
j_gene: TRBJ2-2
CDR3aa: CASTLGLAGVGELFF
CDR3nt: TGTGCCAGCACCCTAGGGCTAGCGGGAGTCGGGGAGCTGTTTTTT

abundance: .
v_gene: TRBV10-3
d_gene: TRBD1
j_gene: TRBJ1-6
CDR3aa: CAIRRKEPGQGVFSPLHF
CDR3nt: TGTGCCATCAGGAGAAAAGAACCGGGACAGGGGGTTTTTTCACCCCTCCACTTT

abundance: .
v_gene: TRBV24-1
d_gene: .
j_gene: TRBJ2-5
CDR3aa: CATSSAETQYF
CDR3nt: TGTGCCACCAGTTCCGCGGAGACCCAGTACTTC

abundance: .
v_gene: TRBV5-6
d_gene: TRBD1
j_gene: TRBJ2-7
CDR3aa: CASSSTGTGSSYEQYF
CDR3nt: TGTGCCAGCAGCTCTACTGGGACAGGAAGCTCCTACGAGCAGTACTTC

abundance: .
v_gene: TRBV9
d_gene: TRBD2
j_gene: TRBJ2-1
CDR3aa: CASSVGTSGYNEQFF
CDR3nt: TGTGCCAGCAGCGTAGGTACTAGCGGTTACAATGAGCAGTTCTTC

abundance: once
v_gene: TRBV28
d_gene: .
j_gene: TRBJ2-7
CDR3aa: CASSLPRTNEQYF
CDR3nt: TGTGCCAGCAGTTTACCAAGGACTAACGAGCAGTACTTC

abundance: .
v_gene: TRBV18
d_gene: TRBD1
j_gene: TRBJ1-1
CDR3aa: CASSPLQGDTEAFF
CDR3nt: TGTGCCAGCTCACCATTACAGGGGGACACTGAAGCTTTCTTT

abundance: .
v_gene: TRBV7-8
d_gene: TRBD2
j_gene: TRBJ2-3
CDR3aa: CASSHDESSGSAQYF
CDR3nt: TGTGCCAGCAGCCATGACGAGTCTAGCGGGAGCGCGCAGTATTTT

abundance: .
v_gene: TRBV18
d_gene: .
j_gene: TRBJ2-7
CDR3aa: CASSLRQVSYEQYF
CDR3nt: TGTGCCAGCTCATTACGACAGGTCTCCTACGAGCAGTACTTC

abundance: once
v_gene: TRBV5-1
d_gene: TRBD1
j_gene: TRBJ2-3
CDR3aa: CASRKGTGPEGTQYF
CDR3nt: TGCGCCAGCAGAAAGGGGACAGGTCCTGAGGGAACGCAGTATTTT

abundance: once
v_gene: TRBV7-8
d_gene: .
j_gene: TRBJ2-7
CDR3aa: CASSLDTVSYEQYF
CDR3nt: TGTGCCAGCAGCTTAGACACAGTCTCCTACGAGCAGTACTTC

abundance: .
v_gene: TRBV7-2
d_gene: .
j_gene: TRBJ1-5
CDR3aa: CASSLGTNSNQPQHF
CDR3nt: TGTGCCAGCAGCTTAGGGACAAATAGCAATCAGCCCCAGCATTTT

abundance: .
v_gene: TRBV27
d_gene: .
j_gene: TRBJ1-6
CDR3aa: CASTTGGSPLHF
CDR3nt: TGTGCCAGCACGACCGGAGGTTCACCCCTCCACTTT

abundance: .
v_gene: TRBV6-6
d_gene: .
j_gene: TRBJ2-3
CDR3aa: CASTYGVREPDTQYF
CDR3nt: TGTGCCAGCACTTACGGGGTCAGGGAACCAGATACGCAGTATTTT

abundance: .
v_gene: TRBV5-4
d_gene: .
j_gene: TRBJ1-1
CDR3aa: CASSSGREMNTEAFF
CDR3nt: TGTGCCAGCAGCTCGGGCAGGGAAATGAACACTGAAGCTTTCTTT

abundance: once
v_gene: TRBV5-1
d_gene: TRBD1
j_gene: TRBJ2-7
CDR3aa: CASSADRGVNSYEQYF
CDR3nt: TGCGCCAGCAGCGCAGACAGGGGTGTCAATTCCTACGAGCAGTACTTC

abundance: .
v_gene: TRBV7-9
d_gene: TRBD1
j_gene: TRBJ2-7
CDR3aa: CASSLSQVAGGYEQYF
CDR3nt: TGTGCCAGCAGCTTAAGCCAAGTAGCAGGGGGCTACGAGCAGTACTTC

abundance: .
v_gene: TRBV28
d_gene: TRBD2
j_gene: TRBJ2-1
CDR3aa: CASSFGGRANEQFF
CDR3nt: TGTGCCAGCAGTTTTGGCGGGAGGGCCAATGAGCAGTTCTTC

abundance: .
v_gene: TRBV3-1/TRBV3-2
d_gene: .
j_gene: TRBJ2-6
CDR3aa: CASSLNSGANVLTF
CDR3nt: TGTGCCAGCAGCCTAAACTCTGGGGCCAACGTCCTGACTTTC

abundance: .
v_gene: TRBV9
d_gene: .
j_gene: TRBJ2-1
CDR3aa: CASSVAGSDEQFF
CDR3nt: TGTGCCAGCAGCGTAGCGGGGAGTGATGAGCAGTTCTTC

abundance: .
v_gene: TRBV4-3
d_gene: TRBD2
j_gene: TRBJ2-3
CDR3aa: CASSISGTVDTQYF
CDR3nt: TGCGCCAGCAGTATTAGCGGGACGGTAGATACGCAGTATTTT

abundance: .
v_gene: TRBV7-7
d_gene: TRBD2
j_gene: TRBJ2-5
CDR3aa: CASSLGLAGGPEETQYF
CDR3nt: TGTGCTAGCAGCCTGGGACTAGCGGGAGGGCCTGAGGAGACCCAGTACTTC

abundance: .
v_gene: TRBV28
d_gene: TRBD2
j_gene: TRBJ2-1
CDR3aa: CASSSGLAGARYNEQFF
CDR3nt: TGTGCCAGCAGTTCGGGACTAGCGGGAGCTAGGTACAATGAGCAGTTCTTC

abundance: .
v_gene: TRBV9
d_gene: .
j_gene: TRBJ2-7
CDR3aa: CASSLGPDSLQYF
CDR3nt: TGTGCCAGCAGCCTAGGCCCCGACAGTTTGCAGTACTTC

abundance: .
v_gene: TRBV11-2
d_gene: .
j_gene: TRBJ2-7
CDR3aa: CASSSNQGRGEQYF
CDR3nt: TGTGCCAGCAGCTCGAATCAGGGGAGAGGCGAGCAGTACTTC

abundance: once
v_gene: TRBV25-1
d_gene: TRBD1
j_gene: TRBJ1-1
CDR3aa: CASRGQGDGSEAFF
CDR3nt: TGTGCCAGCAGGGGACAGGGAGATGGGTCTGAAGCTTTCTTT

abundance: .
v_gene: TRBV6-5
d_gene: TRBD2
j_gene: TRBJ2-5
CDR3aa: CASSFLAGGLLETQYF
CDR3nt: TGTGCCAGCAGTTTTCTAGCGGGGGGTTTATTAGAGACCCAGTACTTC

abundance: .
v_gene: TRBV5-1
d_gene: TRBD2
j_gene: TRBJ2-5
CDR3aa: CASSRTSGLETQYF
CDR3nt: TGCGCCAGCAGCAGGACTAGCGGCCTTGAGACCCAGTACTTC

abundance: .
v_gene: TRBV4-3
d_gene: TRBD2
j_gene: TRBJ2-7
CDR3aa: CASSQLRLAGVIYEQYF
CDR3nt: TGCGCCAGCAGCCAACTCAGGCTAGCGGGAGTAATCTACGAGCAGTACTTC

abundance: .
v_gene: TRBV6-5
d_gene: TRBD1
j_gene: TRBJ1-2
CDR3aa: CASSKTGGADYGYTF
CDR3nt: TGTGCCAGCAGTAAGACAGGGGGCGCGGACTATGGCTACACCTTC

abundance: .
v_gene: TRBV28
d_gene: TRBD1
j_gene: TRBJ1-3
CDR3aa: CASSLTGGAGNTIYF
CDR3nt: TGTGCCAGCAGCCTAACAGGGGGAGCTGGAAACACCATATATTTT

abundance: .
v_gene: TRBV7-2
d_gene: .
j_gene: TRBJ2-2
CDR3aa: CASSPPGRNTGELFF
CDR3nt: TGTGCCAGCAGCCCACCTGGCAGAAACACCGGGGAGCTGTTTTTT

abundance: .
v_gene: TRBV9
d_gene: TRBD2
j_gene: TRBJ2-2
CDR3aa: CASMGGSNTGELFF
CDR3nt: TGTGCCAGCATGGGGGGGTCGAACACCGGGGAGCTGTTTTTT

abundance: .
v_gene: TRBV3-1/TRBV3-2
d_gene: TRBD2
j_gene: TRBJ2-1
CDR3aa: CASLLAGGNNEQFF
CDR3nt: TGTGCCAGCTTGCTGGCGGGAGGAAACAATGAGCAGTTCTTC

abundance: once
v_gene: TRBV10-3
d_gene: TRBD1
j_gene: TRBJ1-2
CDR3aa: CAIGSIGQGGGYTF
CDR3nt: TGTGCCATCGGCAGCATCGGACAGGGAGGAGGCTACACCTTC